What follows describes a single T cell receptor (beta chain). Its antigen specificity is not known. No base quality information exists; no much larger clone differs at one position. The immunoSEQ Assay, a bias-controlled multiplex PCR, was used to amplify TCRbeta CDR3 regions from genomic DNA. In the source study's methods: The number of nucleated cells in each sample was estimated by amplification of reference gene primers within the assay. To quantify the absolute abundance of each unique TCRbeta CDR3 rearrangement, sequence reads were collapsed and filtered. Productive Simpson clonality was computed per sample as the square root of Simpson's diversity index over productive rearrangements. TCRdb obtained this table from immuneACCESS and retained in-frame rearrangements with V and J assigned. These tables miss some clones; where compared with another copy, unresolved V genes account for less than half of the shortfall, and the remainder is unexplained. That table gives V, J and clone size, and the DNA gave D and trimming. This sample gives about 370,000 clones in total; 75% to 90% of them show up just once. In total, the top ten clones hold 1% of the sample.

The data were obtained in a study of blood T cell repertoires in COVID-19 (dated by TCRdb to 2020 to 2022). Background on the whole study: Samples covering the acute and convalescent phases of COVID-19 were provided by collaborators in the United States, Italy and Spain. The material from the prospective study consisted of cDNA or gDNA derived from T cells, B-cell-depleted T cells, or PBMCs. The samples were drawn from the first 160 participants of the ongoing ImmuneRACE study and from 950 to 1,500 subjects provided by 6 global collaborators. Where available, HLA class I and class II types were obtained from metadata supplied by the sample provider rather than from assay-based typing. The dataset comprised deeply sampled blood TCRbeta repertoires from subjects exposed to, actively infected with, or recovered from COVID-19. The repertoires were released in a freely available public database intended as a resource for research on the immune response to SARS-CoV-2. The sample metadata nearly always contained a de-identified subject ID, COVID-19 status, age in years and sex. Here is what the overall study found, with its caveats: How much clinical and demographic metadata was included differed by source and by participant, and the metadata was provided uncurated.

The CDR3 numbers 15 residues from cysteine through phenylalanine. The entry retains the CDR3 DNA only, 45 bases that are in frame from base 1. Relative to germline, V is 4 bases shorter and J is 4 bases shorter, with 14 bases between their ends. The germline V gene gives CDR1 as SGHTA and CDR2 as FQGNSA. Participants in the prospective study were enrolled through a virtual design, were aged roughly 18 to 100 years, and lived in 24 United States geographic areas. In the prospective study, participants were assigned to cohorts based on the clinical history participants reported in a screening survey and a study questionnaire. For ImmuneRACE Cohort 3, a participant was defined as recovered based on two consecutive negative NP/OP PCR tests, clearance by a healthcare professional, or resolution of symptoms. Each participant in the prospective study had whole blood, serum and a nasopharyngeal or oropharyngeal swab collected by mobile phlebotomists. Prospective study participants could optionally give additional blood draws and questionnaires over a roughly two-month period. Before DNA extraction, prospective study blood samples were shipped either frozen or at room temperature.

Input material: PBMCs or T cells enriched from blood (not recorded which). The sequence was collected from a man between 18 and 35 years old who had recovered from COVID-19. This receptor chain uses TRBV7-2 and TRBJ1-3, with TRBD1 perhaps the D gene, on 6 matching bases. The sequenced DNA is TGTGCCAGCAGCTCCAGGTCAGGGGTCGGAAACACCATATATTTT. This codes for CASSSRSGVGNTIYF. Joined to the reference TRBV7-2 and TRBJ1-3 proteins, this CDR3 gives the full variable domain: GAGVSQSPSNKVTEKGKDVELRCDPISGHTALYWYRQSLGQGLEFLIYFQGNSAPDKSGLPSDRFSAERTGGSVSTLTIQRTQQEDSAVYLCASSSRSGVGNTIYFGEGSWLTVV.